These 13 T cell receptor beta chains were all obtained from the same sample, sequenced in a study of OX40 agonist ivuxolimab in advanced cancers. The repertoire was sequenced with immunoSEQ multiplex PCR; TCRdb's copy has only in-frame clones and lacks some. The sample includes 85,000 to 95,000 clones, roughly 89% of them seen just once. This specimen was CD4+ or CD8+ T cells sorted from blood, taken in a trial of the OX40 agonist ivuxolimab. Source of these receptors: an adult with an advanced solid tumor such as melanoma, head and neck, liver or kidney cancer.

The rearrangement joins TRBV25-1 to TRBJ2-2; a weak D match, TRBD2 (5 bases). This CDR3 has 13 amino acids. V was clipped by 5 bases and J by 7 bases, with 11 bases between them. Germline CDR1 and CDR2: MGHDK and SYGVNS. Written as DNA, the CDR3 is TGTGCCAGCAGTTCTCCCCGGGGCGGGGAGCTGTTTTTT. It specifies CASSSPRGGELFF.

The V and J genes are TRBV2 and TRBJ1-5; D gene ambiguous. Trimming stripped 4 bases from V and 3 bases from J, with 10 bases between. The germline V gene has CDR1 SNHLY and CDR2 FYNNEI. The length of the CDR3 is 14 residues. CDR3 residues: CASSAGIYNQPQHF. The CDR3 DNA sequence: TGTGCCAGCAGTGCGGGCATTTACAATCAGCCCCAGCATTTT. The full variable domain, rest sourced from reference TRBV2 and TRBJ1-5, is EPEVTQTPSHQVTQMGQEVILRCVPISNHLYFYWYRQILGQKVEFLVSFYNNEISEKSEIFDDQFSVERPDGSNFTLKIRSTKLEDSAMYFCASSAGIYNQPQHFGDGTRLSIL.

This sequence joins TRBV2 and TRBJ2-2; 7 bases agree with TRBD1. Germline lookup yields CDR1 SNHLY and CDR2 FYNNEI. CDR3 size: 14 residues. J was trimmed by 5 bases and V by 5 bases; bases with no gene match: 5. The CDR3 nucleotides are TGTGCCAGCAGTAAAGACAGGGCGACCGGGGAGCTGTTTTTT. Its protein product is CASSKDRATGELFF. Full variable domain (missing parts from reference TRBV2 and TRBJ2-2): EPEVTQTPSHQVTQMGQEVILRCVPISNHLYFYWYRQILGQKVEFLVSFYNNEISEKSEIFDDQFSVERPDGSNFTLKIRSTKLEDSAMYFCASSKDRATGELFFGEGSRLTVL.

The chain combines TRBV28 with TRBJ1-2; D is unclear. The CDR3 is 11 amino acids. The V end lost 10 bases, the J end lost 3 bases, and 9 bases lay between the germline ends. Germline V gene sequence: CDR1 MDHEN, CDR2 SYDVKM. CDR3 protein: CATAVDYGYTF. The CDR3 coding sequence is TGTGCCACCGCAGTTGACTATGGCTACACCTTC.

The V gene is TRBV19, the J gene TRBJ1-5; tentatively, D is TRBD1 (6 bases). Trimming cost V 3 bases and J 0 bases, with 12 bases left between them. This CDR3 is built from 16 residues. CDR1 is LNHDA, CDR2 SQIVND, per germline (reference sequence). The CDR3 region has the DNA TGTGCCAGTAGTATCGCTGGGGGGCATAGCAATCAGCCCCAGCATTTT. Translated, it gives CASSIAGGHSNQPQHF.

The V call is TRBV4-1, the J call TRBJ1-2; 8 bases are shared with TRBD1. The CDR3 has 17 amino acids. Looked up from germline, CDR1 is MGHRA and CDR2 is YSYEKL. V was clipped by 2 bases and J by 8 bases; unmatched bases: 16. This CDR3 reads CASSQPKDRDIGGGYTF. DNA for the CDR3: TGCGCCAGCAGCCAACCAAAGGACAGGGATATCGGTGGGGGCTACACCTTC.

The chain is built from TRBV11-2 and TRBJ2-1; 7 nucleotides match TRBD1. Trimming removed 2 bases from V and 7 bases from J; junction bases left unmatched: 5. From germline, CDR1 is SGHAT and CDR2 FQNNGV. The length of the CDR3 is 14 residues. This chain's CDR3 is CASSLQGVVNEQFF. Written as DNA, the CDR3 is TGTGCCAGCAGCTTACAGGGGGTAGTAAATGAGCAGTTCTTC. Drawing the rest from reference TRBV11-2 and TRBJ2-1, the complete variable domain is EAGVAQSPRYKIIEKRQSVAFWCNPISGHATLYWYQQILGQGPKLLIQFQNNGVVDDSQLPKDRFSAERLKGVDSTLKIQPAKLEDSAVYLCASSLQGVVNEQFFGPGTRLTVL.

J is TRBJ2-2 and V is TRBV4-3; D is possibly TRBD1 or TRBD2 (5 bases each). The germline gives CDR1 LGHNA, CDR2 YSLEER. CDR3 size: 16 residues. The V end was cut by 4 bases, the J end by 0 bases, with 12 bases between. The DNA for the CDR3 is TGCGCCAGCAGCCTAGAGGGGAGAACGAACACCGGGGAGCTGTTTTTT. This translates into CASSLEGRTNTGELFF.

With regard to this clone: The junction differs from germline at one of its ends, possibly a read error. The rearrangement links TRBV30 to TRBJ1-2; D ambiguous. The CDR3 is made up of 15 amino acids. Germline CDR1 and CDR2: GTSNPN and SVGIG (reference sequence). CDR3 nucleotide sequence: TGTGCCTGGTGGTCAGGAGAGGCCCTTTACTATGACTACACCTTC. Amino acid sequence: CAWWSGEALYYDYTF.

The chain links TRBV21-1 to TRBJ2-7; TRBD1 is taken as the D call from the table, unchecked against the DNA. TRBV21-1 is listed as a pseudogene. The CDR3 is made up of 13 amino acids. CDR3 loop: CASSGHRTYEQYF. The CDR3 nucleotides are TGTGCCAGCAGCGGACATCGTACCTACGAGCAGTACTTC.

J is TRBJ2-4 and V is TRBV4-3; the D call may be TRBD1 or TRBD2 (6 bases each). Germline lookup yields CDR1 LGHNA and CDR2 YSLEER. The V end lost 1 base, the J end lost 0 bases, and 10 bases lay between the germline ends. This CDR3 is 16 amino acids long. In nucleotides, the CDR3 is TGCGCCAGCAGCCAAGGAGGGGGGTTAGCCAAAAACATTCAGTACTTC. This translates into CASSQGGGLAKNIQYF.

The chain joins TRBV5-4 to TRBJ2-1; D call uncertain. Germline lookup yields CDR1 SGHNT and CDR2 YYREEE (reference sequence). Trimming left V 0 bases short and J 9 bases short, with 10 bases between. The CDR3 has 13 residues. The CDR3 is CASSLERTGEQFF. In nucleotides, the CDR3 is TGTGCCAGCAGCTTGGAACGGACGGGTGAGCAGTTCTTC.

The chain recombines TRBV7-2 with TRBJ2-5, with TRBD1 matching 7 bases. This CDR3 contains 16 residues. The V and J ends lost 5 bases and 2 bases, in that order; junction bases with no gene match: 11. Germline V gene sequence: CDR1 SGHTA, CDR2 FQGNSA. CDR3 DNA: TGTGCCAGCAGCCTAGTAGGGGGCGCAGGGCAAGAGACCCAGTACTTC. Translation gives CASSLVGGAGQETQYF.